The 12 T cell receptor beta chains reported below all come from one sample, sequenced in a study of blood T cell repertoires in COVID-19. Clones were read by immunoSEQ multiplex PCR, and TCRdb kept only the in-frame ones, dropping some. The table includes 95,000 to 150,000 clones, 82% detected once. The specimen sequenced was peripheral blood. These receptors all stem from a woman aged 70-85 years with acute or convalescent COVID-19.

The CDR3 region has the DNA TGTGCCAGCAGCTTAGGTCCAGGGCGCCGTGCCGGGGAGCTGTTTTTT. Encoded protein: CASSLGPGRRAGELFF. The chain couples TRBV7-9 to TRBJ2-2; weak D call: TRBD1 (5 bases). The germline V and J ends were trimmed by 1 base and 6 bases, with 15 bases remaining between them. The CDR3 has 16 amino acids. The germline gives CDR1 SEHNR, CDR2 FQNEAQ (reference sequence).

This clone occurred a few times. The rearrangement uses TRBV5-4 and TRBJ1-3; 7 nucleotides agree with TRBD1. After removal of 2 bases from V and 0 bases from J, the junction contained 5 bases not matched to a gene. The CDR3 spans 16 residues. Germline CDR1 SGHNT, CDR2 YYREEE (reference sequence). CDR3 residues: CASSLGGPGSGNTIYF. The DNA for the CDR3 is TGTGCCAGCAGCTTAGGGGGCCCGGGCTCTGGAAACACCATATATTTT.

The chain has TRBV11-3 and TRBJ2-7, with D uncertain. Trimming left V 4 bases short and J 4 bases short, with 5 bases between. Germline V gene data show CDR1 as SGHNT and CDR2 as YENEEA. The CDR3 loop spans 11 amino acids. CDR3 residues: CASSSLYEQYV. In DNA form, the CDR3 reads TGTGCCAGCAGCTCACTATACGAGCAGTACGTC.

This chain connects TRBV30 to TRBJ1-2; D unresolved. Germline loops: CDR1 GTSNPN, CDR2 SVGIG (reference sequence). The CDR3 has 15 amino acids. Trimming took 0 bases from V and 4 from J, leaving 15 bases between them. The CDR3 loop is CAWSVLGSGLYGYTF. The CDR3 DNA sequence: TGTGCCTGGAGTGTATTAGGGTCAGGACTCTATGGCTACACCTTC.

This clone was seen a single time. This chain links TRBV20-1 with TRBJ1-6; TRBD1 might be the D (5 bases). The V end was cut by 3 bases, the J end by 1 base, with 10 bases between. The CDR3 is 15 residues long. The germline gives CDR1 DFQATT, CDR2 SNEGSKA (reference sequence). CDR3 protein: CSASTGGSYNSPLHF. The CDR3 bases are TGCAGTGCTAGTACCGGGGGGTCCTATAATTCACCCCTCCACTTT.

The V and J genes are TRBV2 and TRBJ2-2, with 9 bases that match TRBD1. Unmatched junction bases numbered 7, after V lost 4 bases and J lost 4 bases. CDR1 is SNHLY, CDR2 FYNNEI, per germline. This CDR3 is built from 16 residues. The CDR3 reads CASSGPDRGGTGELFF. CDR3 bases: TGTGCCAGCAGTGGCCCTGACAGGGGGGGCACCGGGGAGCTGTTTTTT.

The V and J genes are TRBV5-6 and TRBJ1-2, with unresolved D. The CDR3 runs 16 residues. Germline-derived CDR1 and CDR2 are SGHDT and YYEEEE. Trimming stripped 0 bases from V and 4 bases from J, with 16 bases between. The CDR3 bases are TGTGCCAGCAGCTTGGCAGAGATTCTGGGCAGCTATGGCTACACCTTC. This gives the protein CASSLAEILGSYGYTF.

This chain links TRBV23-1 with TRBJ2-1, with D possibly matching TRBD2 (5 bases). TRBV23-1 is annotated as an ORF whose role is uncertain. Deletions cut 2 bases from V and 13 bases from J, with 18 bases between. The CDR3 is made up of 14 amino acids. CDR3: CASSQKLEFPLQFF. The DNA of the CDR3 is TGCGCCAGCAGTCAAAAACTAGAGTTTCCCCTACAGTTCTTC.

V usage is TRBV9 and J usage is TRBJ1-6, with D hard to call. The germline V gene encodes CDR1 SGDLS and CDR2 YYNGEE. V was cut by 6 bases and J by 9 bases, with 22 bases left in between. The CDR3 extends over 16 amino acids. This CDR3 reads CASTLQASLQGSPLHF. The CDR3 DNA reads as TGTGCCAGCACCCTCCAGGCATCCCTTCAAGGTTCACCCCTCCACTTT.

The gene calls are TRBV5-1 and TRBJ2-5; TRBD2 is a possible D gene (6 bases). Germline V gene sequence: CDR1 SGHRS, CDR2 YFSETQ. Trimming removed 0 bases from V and 3 bases from J, with 21 bases in between. This CDR3 contains 18 residues. CDR3 nucleotides: TGCGCCAGCAGCTTGGCGCCTGTAGCGGACTACCCCAAAGAGACCCAGTACTTC. As protein: CASSLAPVADYPKETQYF.

The rearrangement links TRBV7-2 to TRBJ2-7, with 7 bases lining up with TRBD2. J gave up 0 bases and V 3 bases, and 14 bases lay outside the gene matches. The CDR3 contains 18 residues. Germline V CDR1 and CDR2: SGHTA, FQGNSA. CDR3 region: CASSFWGSGRSSSYEQYF. The CDR3 nucleotides are TGTGCCAGCAGCTTCTGGGGTAGCGGGCGGTCCAGCTCCTACGAGCAGTACTTC. Based on the CDR3 plus reference TRBV7-2 and TRBJ2-7, the full variable domain is GAGVSQSPSNKVTEKGKDVELRCDPISGHTALYWYRQSLGQGLEFLIYFQGNSAPDKSGLPSDRFSAERTGGSVSTLTIQRTQQEDSAVYLCASSFWGSGRSSSYEQYFGPGTRLTVT.

A single count supports this clone. This sequence joins TRBV4-2 and TRBJ1-5; no reliable D call. Germline V gene data show CDR1 as LGHNA and CDR2 as YNFKEQ. The V end was cut by 0 bases, the J end by 3 bases, with 9 bases between. The CDR3 loop spans 15 amino acids. The CDR3 is CASSQDYQSNQPQHF. Here the CDR3 DNA reads TGTGCCAGCAGCCAAGATTACCAGTCCAATCAGCCCCAGCATTTT.